The 6 T cell receptor beta chains reported below all come from one sample, sequenced in a study of blood T cell repertoires in COVID-19 (dated by TCRdb to about 2020). The method behind the library was the immunoSEQ multiplex PCR assay. What TCRdb holds here is the immuneACCESS table cut down to in-frame rearrangements. Part of the clones is not present; checked against another copy, under half of the missing clones reflect an unresolved V gene, and the others are unexplained. This sample is represented by about 210,000 clones; about 91% of them were singletons. The ten most abundant clones make up under 5.5% of the sample. What was sequenced was peripheral blood. The receptors come from a middle-aged woman with acute or convalescent COVID-19.

This chain connects TRBV4-1 to TRBJ1-4; 7 nucleotides align to TRBD1. The CDR3 runs to 13 residues. After removal of 6 bases from V and 6 bases from J, the junction contained 4 bases not matched to a gene. CDR1 and CDR2 (germline): MGHRA, YSYEKL. The CDR3 DNA reads TGCGCCAGCAGTACAGGGGAGCATGAAAAACTGTTTTTT. This codes for CASSTGEHEKLFF.

The chain uses TRBV3-1 (or the pseudogene TRBV3-2) and TRBJ1-1, with a weak D call TRBD1 (6 bases). The germline V and J ends were trimmed by 4 bases and 8 bases, with 14 bases remaining between them. Looked up from germline, CDR1 is LGHDT and CDR2 is YNNKEL (reference sequence). The CDR3 is made up of 13 amino acids. The CDR3 protein is CASSREGQLEAFF. For the CDR3, the DNA is TGTGCCAGCAGCCGCGAAGGACAGTTAGAAGCTTTCTTT.

The chain recombines TRBV14 with TRBJ2-5; D not certain. The V and J ends lost 2 bases and 6 bases respectively, with 7 bases between them. This CDR3 comprises 12 residues. Germline CDR1 reads SGHDN; CDR2 reads FVKESK. Written as DNA, the CDR3 is TGTGCCAGCAGCCAATCGTACAAGACCCAGTACTTC. Translating gives CASSQSYKTQYF.

The chain is built from TRBV29-1 and TRBJ2-7; D may be TRBD1 (6 bases). Germline CDR1 is SQVTM and CDR2 is ANQGSEA. The CDR3 is 12 amino acids. Trimming shortened V by 4 bases and J by 2 bases, and 9 bases separated the two germline ends. The CDR3 sequence is CSVATGPYEQYV. DNA of the CDR3: TGCAGCGTTGCAACAGGGCCCTACGAGCAGTACGTC.

The gene calls are TRBV30 and TRBJ2-2; 15 nucleotides match TRBD2. Germline CDR1 and CDR2: GTSNPN and SVGIG (reference sequence). This CDR3 is built from 16 residues. The J segment lost 8 bases and the V segment lost 7 bases, leaving 11 bases of the junction unmatched. The CDR3: CASPGLAGGRAGELFF. The DNA of the CDR3 is TGTGCCTCCCCGGGACTAGCGGGGGGCCGTGCGGGGGAGCTGTTTTTT.

The CDR3 loop reads CASSLAAGVLYEQYV. For the CDR3, the DNA is TGTGCCAGCAGCTTAGCAGCGGGGGTGCTTTACGAGCAGTACGTC. The gene calls are TRBV11-2 and TRBJ2-7, with 8 nucleotides matching TRBD2. CDR1 is SGHAT, CDR2 FQNNGV, per germline. Germline trimming cut 1 base from V and 4 bases from J; bases unmatched to any gene: 6. CDR3 size: 15 residues.